This TCR beta chain is drawn from a study of blood T cell repertoires in COVID-19. Study background: Both acute and convalescent COVID-19 samples were obtained from the United States, Italy and Spain. Nucleic acid was either cDNA or gDNA, and it came from T cells, B-cell-depleted T cells, or PBMCs.

Under the authors' procedure: Reference gene primer amplification yielded estimated nucleated cell counts. This table comes from immunoSEQ multiplex PCR, and its TCRdb copy is limited to in-frame clones, with some not included. V, J and clone size reflect that table, while D and trimming were determined from the DNA. The repertoire holds some 74,000 clones, with approximately 86% as singletons. The CDR3 is made up of 16 amino acids. V was clipped by 0 bases and J by 4 bases; unmatched bases: 2. Germline V gene sequence: CDR1 SGHVS, CDR2 FNYEAQ. The sequence was obtained from a man aged 45-65 years with acute or convalescent COVID-19. This chain uses TRBV7-6 with TRBJ2-2, with 10 bases fitting TRBD1. The sequenced sample consisted of peripheral blood. Here the CDR3 reads CASSLARTGGTGELFF. In DNA form, the CDR3 reads TGTGCCAGCAGCTTAGCCAGGACAGGGGGCACCGGGGAGCTGTTTTTT.